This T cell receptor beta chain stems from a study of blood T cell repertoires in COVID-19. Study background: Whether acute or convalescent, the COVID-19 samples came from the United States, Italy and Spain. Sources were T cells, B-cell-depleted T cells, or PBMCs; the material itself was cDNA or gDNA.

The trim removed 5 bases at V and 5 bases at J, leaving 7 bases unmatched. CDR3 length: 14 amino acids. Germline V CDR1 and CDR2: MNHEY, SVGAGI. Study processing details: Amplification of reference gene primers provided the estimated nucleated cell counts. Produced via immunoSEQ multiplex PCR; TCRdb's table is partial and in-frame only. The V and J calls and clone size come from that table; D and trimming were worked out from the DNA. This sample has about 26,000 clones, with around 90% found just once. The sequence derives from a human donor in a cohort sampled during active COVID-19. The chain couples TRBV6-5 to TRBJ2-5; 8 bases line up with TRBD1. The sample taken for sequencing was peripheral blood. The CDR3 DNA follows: TGTGCCAGCAGTCTGGACAGGGTTTTGGAGACCCAGTACTTC. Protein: CASSLDRVLETQYF.